This T cell receptor (beta chain) was captured in a study of blood T cell dynamics during melanoma immunotherapy. This CDR3 has 15 residues. The germline V gene has CDR1 SGHVS and CDR2 FQNEAQ. With 4 bases clipped from V and 3 bases from J, the junction kept 7 bases outside the gene matches. Here immunoSEQ multiplex PCR was the method, and the copy in TCRdb shows in-frame clones only, minus some. In the table there are 15,000 to 20,000 clones, about 94% of which are singletons. Time point here: week 3, after first cycle of checkpoint inhibitor. V gene TRBV7-8 combines with J gene TRBJ2-7; 9 bases map to TRBD2. Here the sequenced sample was effector memory CD8+ T cells from blood, taken from a patient treated with checkpoint blockade. The sequence was collected from a human donor with melanoma. The CDR3 reads CASSYRASGDYEQYF. The CDR3 DNA sequence: TGTGCCAGCAGCTACCGGGCTAGCGGGGACTACGAGCAGTACTTC.